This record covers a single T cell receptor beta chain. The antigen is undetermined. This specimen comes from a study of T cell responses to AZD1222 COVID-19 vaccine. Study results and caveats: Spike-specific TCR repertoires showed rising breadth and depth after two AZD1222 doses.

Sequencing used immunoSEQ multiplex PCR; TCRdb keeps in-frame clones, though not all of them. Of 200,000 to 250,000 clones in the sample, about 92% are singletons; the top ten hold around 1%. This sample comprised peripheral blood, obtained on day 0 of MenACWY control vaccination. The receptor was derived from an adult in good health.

CDR3 residues: CATSDLGSYGYTF. CDR3 nucleotides: TGTGCCACCAGTGATTTGGGATCCTATGGCTACACCTTC. The rearrangement uses TRBV24-1 and TRBJ1-2, with D hard to call. The germline gives CDR1 KGHDR, CDR2 SFDVKD. The CDR3 loop spans 13 amino acids. Trimming pared 0 bases from V and 4 bases from J, leaving 5 bases between.